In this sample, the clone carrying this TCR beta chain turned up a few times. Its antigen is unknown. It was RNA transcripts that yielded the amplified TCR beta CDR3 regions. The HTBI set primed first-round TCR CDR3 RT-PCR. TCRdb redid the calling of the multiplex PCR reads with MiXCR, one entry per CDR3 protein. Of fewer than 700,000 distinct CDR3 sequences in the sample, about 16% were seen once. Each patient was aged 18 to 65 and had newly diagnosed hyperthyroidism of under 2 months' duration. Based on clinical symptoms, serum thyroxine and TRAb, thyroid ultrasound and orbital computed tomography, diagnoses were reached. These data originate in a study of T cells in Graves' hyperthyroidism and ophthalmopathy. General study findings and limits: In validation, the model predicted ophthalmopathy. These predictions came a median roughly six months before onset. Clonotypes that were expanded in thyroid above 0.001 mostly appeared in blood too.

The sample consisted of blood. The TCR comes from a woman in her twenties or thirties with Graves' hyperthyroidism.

The CDR3 loop is CASSRGVNQPQHF. In DNA, the CDR3 is TGTGCCAGCAGTAGGGGGGTCAATCAGCCCCAGCATTTT. The gene calls are TRBV6-1 and TRBJ1-5; D may be TRBD1 (6 bases). The CDR3 is made up of 13 amino acids. V was shortened by 5 bases and J by 3 bases, with 8 bases between the two germline ends. Germline assignment: CDR1 MNHNS and CDR2 SASEGT.